This T cell receptor beta chain was profiled in a study of T cells after yellow fever vaccination. Germline-derived CDR1 and CDR2 are DFQATT and SNEGSKA (reference sequence). The CDR3 is 14 residues long. V was pared by 0 bases and J by 4 bases, with 12 bases between. UMIs were added to TCR cDNA along with a universal primer site when it was made by 5'RACE template switching. MiXCR, run by TCRdb on the 5' RACE reads, gives a single entry per CDR3 protein. The sample shows roughly 96,000 distinct CDR3 sequences, 8.9% of them seen only once. General observations from the study: Post-booster reappearance was seen for most primary-vaccination clones (96% CD4, around 91% CD8). Contaminants from the bulk population, in the form of abundant clonotypes, could be found in FACS-sorted repertoires.

This clonotype was found a few times. The origin of this receptor is a man aged 18 to 30 who received the YFV17D yellow fever vaccine. The sequencing here drew on CD8+ T cells not binding an NS4B(214-222) dextramer, sorted from PBMCs, taken about 2 weeks after the first yellow fever vaccination. The genes are TRBV20-1 and TRBJ1-2; D is ambiguous. The CDR3 DNA is TGCAGTGCTAGAGACCCGAACGGCATCTATGGCTACACCTTC. It is translated as CSARDPNGIYGYTF.